The source of this T cell receptor beta chain is a study of glioma-infiltrating T cells after dendritic cell vaccination. The wider study: Autologous tumor lysate was loaded overnight onto monocyte-derived dendritic cells grown about seven days with IL-4 and GM-CSF. Whole-study findings and limits: Only a small number of patients had complete blood and tumor samples.

The time point: after dendritic cell vaccination, including at tumor progression/relapse. The repertoire was sequenced with immunoSEQ multiplex PCR; TCRdb's copy has only in-frame clones and lacks some. Found here are tens of thousands of clones, 85% of them singletons; the top ten hold approximately 8%. Of note for this clone: Its specificity is unknown.

With 4 bases clipped from V and 2 bases from J, the junction kept 5 bases outside the gene matches. Germline-derived CDR1 and CDR2 are SGHRS and YFSETQ. The CDR3 spans 16 residues. The sample in question was blood, obtained after dendritic cell vaccination. The chain carries TRBV5-1 and TRBJ2-1; TRBD1 agrees at 11 bases. This clonotype was sampled from a human donor with glioblastoma. The CDR3 is CASSIRTGGAYNEQFF. CDR3 sequence (DNA): TGCGCCAGCAGCATCCGGACAGGGGGCGCCTACAATGAGCAGTTCTTC.